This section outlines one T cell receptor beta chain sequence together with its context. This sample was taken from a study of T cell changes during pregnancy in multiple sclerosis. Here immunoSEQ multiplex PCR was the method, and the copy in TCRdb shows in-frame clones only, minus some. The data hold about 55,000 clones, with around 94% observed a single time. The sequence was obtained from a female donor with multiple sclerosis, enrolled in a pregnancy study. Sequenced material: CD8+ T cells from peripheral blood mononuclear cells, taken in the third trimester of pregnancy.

CDR3 sequence (DNA): TGTGCCAGCAGCTCTACACGGGGGTCCGAGCAGTACTTC. Translating it yields CASSSTRGSEQYF. The V call is TRBV13, the J call TRBJ2-7; TRBD2 is a possible D gene (6 bases). Germline V gene lookup returns CDR1 PRHDT and CDR2 FYEKMQ (reference sequence). The CDR3 runs 13 residues. Trimming left V 4 bases short and J 6 bases short, with 13 bases between.